The rows below give T cell receptor beta chains drawn from one sample of a study of blood T cell repertoires in COVID-19. Sequencing used immunoSEQ multiplex PCR; TCRdb keeps in-frame clones, though not all of them. The table has about 160,000 clones, about 86% seen once; the top ten hold around 19%. The sequencing sample was made of peripheral blood. The origin of the receptors is an elderly woman with acute or convalescent COVID-19. Each CDR3 is given without its conserved first and last residue. The order of the fields is V gene, D gene, J gene, CDR3 protein. D genes are given only for firm matches.

TRBV15	NA	TRBJ2-1	ATSRDRRVSPDNEQF
TRBV29-1	TRBD2	TRBJ2-1	SDKAGRNVYNEQF
TRBV12-3/TRBV12-4	NA	TRBJ1-2	ASSPIGGGGYT
TRBV9	TRBD1	TRBJ2-2	ASSGRDRGWDTGELF
TRBV28	TRBD1	TRBJ2-7	AEGDSLYEQY
TRBV5-1	NA	TRBJ1-4	ASKEQGVSEKLF
TRBV29-1	NA	TRBJ2-7	SVAQFPYEQY
TRBV5-1	NA	TRBJ2-2	ASSWLGPGLTGRNTGELF
TRBV10-3	TRBD1	TRBJ2-2	AIRTGSEETGELF
TRBV2	NA	TRBJ1-2	ASSGTDDLPNYGYT
TRBV5-1	NA	TRBJ2-2	ASSLGGKDTGELF
TRBV5-4	NA	TRBJ1-1	ASSPGGAPEAF
TRBV3-1/TRBV3-2	NA	TRBJ1-1	ASSPLSGLNTEAF
TRBV27	NA	TRBJ2-3	ASSLTIESTDTQY
TRBV2	NA	TRBJ1-5	ASRGRFHQPQH
TRBV27	NA	TRBJ2-1	ASGSIVGNEQF
TRBV5-5	TRBD2	TRBJ2-7	ASSFRAAGGPGEEQY
TRBV4-3	NA	TRBJ2-1	ASSQDLMVRGGDEQF
TRBV6-2/TRBV6-3	TRBD2	TRBJ2-1	ASSKVPGGAVEQF
TRBV6-1	TRBD1	TRBJ1-3	ASSDPGQISGNTIY
TRBV4-2	NA	TRBJ2-3	ASSQGEPRSDTQY
TRBV7-7	NA	TRBJ2-1	ASSLGPAESYNEQF
TRBV19	TRBD1	TRBJ1-6	ASSRDRGLNSPLH
TRBV24-1	TRBD2	TRBJ2-2	ATSGVRRGTSGANTGELF